This record concerns one T cell receptor (beta chain) sequence. The V gene's germline CDR1 is LNHDA and CDR2 SQIVND (reference sequence). Between the trimmed V and J ends, which lost 4 bases and 2 bases, there was a span of 11 bases. The CDR3 covers 14 residues. The data originate from a study of cytomegalovirus exposure and HLA in healthy donors. PCR employed 60 Vbeta and 13 Jbeta primers. Sequenced by immunoSEQ multiplex PCR; TCRdb stores in-frame clones only, minus some. The sample lists roughly 180,000 clones, approximately 83% occurring once. The chain carries TRBV19 and TRBJ2-5; D is possibly TRBD1 (6 bases). This clonotype was obtained from a man aged 18 to 29 in good health and CMV-seropositive. Sequencing was done on a sample of PBMCs. CDR3: CASSTTGKQETQYF. DNA for the CDR3: TGTGCCAGTAGTACTACAGGGAAACAAGAGACCCAGTACTTC.